This T cell receptor beta chain was sequenced for a study of human T cells and chemical hapten exposure (dated by TCRdb to the early 2020s). For the study in its entirety: For sensitization, 2% DPC in acetone was applied to a 2 cm by 2 cm area of upper inner arm skin. Most of the patients in the cohort were female, and the cohort covered alopecia areata with under or over 50% scalp involvement, alopecia totalis and alopecia universalis. Patch tests used Finn chambers with 0.01% DPC on the upper back, scored after 6 days by International Contact Dermatitis Research Group standards. The libraries were sequenced as a pool, and the TCR yield per sample differed mostly because of small variations in library volumes within the pool. In alopecia patients, the study followed how the peripheral blood TCR repertoire changed in vivo over primary and secondary sensitization to diphenylcyclopropenone (DPC), a hapten. Twenty-nine alopecia patients gave blood for TCR sequencing at one to four time points (pre-sensitization, 2, 6 and 24 weeks). Weekly therapeutic DPC doses were additionally applied to the scalp of patients throughout the approximately 24-week study period. Blood was sampled from patients pre-sensitization (week 0) and at 2, 6 and about 24 weeks after DPC sensitization. What the authors observed across the whole study: Significantly more large CDR3 similarity clusters were formed by expanded TCRs than by pre-sensitization or healthy control sets, consistent with antigen-driven responses. No change with DPC sensitization was found in the number of TCRs above 1 in 1000 frequency, and no evidence of global repertoire structure alterations was found. Alopecia, a presumed autoimmune disease, was present in all patients, so the immune response of the patients might differ from that of healthy individuals. A positive correlation was found between the number of PT1 expanded TCRs and patch test score, with significance reached at thresholds 8, 16 and 32 but not 4. After repeated subsampling, changes were observed in the strength of the expansion versus patch-test correlation and in the threshold at which the correlation became significant.

This clonotype was observed a handful of times. The target of this receptor is not known. No much larger clone exists at a distance of one base, and base qualities are not known. Reading from cysteine to phenylalanine, the CDR3 counts 18 amino acids. Kept here is only the CDR3 DNA, which spans 54 bases and is read in frame from base 1. V ends up 1 base short and J 1 base short, with an unmatched junction base count of 14. From the germline V gene (reference sequence), CDR1 is DFQATT and CDR2 is SNEGSKA. Receptors were amplified or captured by RACE. The sequencer listed for this sample is NextSeq 500. During library preparation, unique molecular identifiers were attached to individual cDNA molecules so that TCRs could be counted quantitatively and reproducibly. Both TCR alpha and TCR beta chains were sequenced from each blood RNA sample. The source study handled its data this way. The median number of TCRs per sample was roughly 94,000, ranging from about 23,224 to 700,000. V, J and CDR3 annotation of the TCR reads was performed with the Decombinator software suite. Every sample was subsampled to the same number of TCRs (28,000) for the PS versus PT1 abundance plots. Expanded TCRs were defined as absent before sensitization and observed at least eight times at the 2-week time point. TCRdb handled the public reads itself, with Q25 trimming in fastp and clone calling in MiXCR, and kept productive beta chains. Each CDR3 protein gets just one entry, which takes the most common genes and DNA from the rows behind it. The V and J calls, along with clone size, are taken from TCRdb and not from the paper's own processing. For this sample there are some 79,000 distinct CDR3 sequences; approximately 8% appear just once. The ten largest clonotypes hold roughly 1.6% of the sample.

This specimen's time point label, interpreted: patch test 1, 2 weeks after DPC sensitization. Read against the paper, the sample's treatment or condition label means: therapeutic diphenylcyclopropenone sensitization with weekly scalp DPC. At every patch-test visit, the blood draw took place before the patch test was put on. To be eligible, patients had to be aged 18 to 70, diagnosed with alopecia and judged suitable for DPC therapy, while pregnant patients were excluded. Total RNA was extracted from unfractionated whole blood collected in Tempus Blood RNA tubes. The material sequenced was whole blood, taken in connection with sensitization to the hapten diphenylcyclopropenone (DPC). This TCR was sampled from a woman aged 25-40 years with alopecia areata. Some clones in this sample may be carry-over from other donors' samples. Recombination connected TRBV20-1 to TRBJ2-5; a stretch of 8 junction bases matches TRBD2. The DNA is as follows: TGCAGTGCTAGAGTGGGGATGCAAGCGGGGGTCTTCCAAGAGACCCAGTACTTC. Its coded protein is CSARVGMQAGVFQETQYF.